A single sample is the source of the 26 T cell receptor beta chains below, sequenced in a study of shared clonotypes between healthy human individuals. Sequencing used immunoSEQ multiplex PCR; TCRdb keeps in-frame clones, though not all of them. The data contain 850,000 to 1,100,000 clones, approximately 75% of them seen just once; the ten biggest clones take up about 0.89%. Sample: memory CD4+ T cells from PBMCs. Subset: CD45RA-negative fraction. The origin of the receptors is a man between 18 and 29 years old in good health. Some clones in this sample may be carry-over from other donors' samples.

This CDR3 is CASSLSTTDTQYF. In nucleotides, the CDR3 is TGTGCCAGCAGCTTATCGACCACAGATACGCAGTATTTT. The genes are TRBV7-3 and TRBJ2-3; unclear D gene. Germline CDR1 and CDR2: SGHTA and FQGTGA. The V and J ends lost 2 bases and 2 bases respectively, with 5 bases between them. The CDR3 is 13 amino acids.

Of note for this clone: A read error is likely here: a far larger clone is one base away. The missing conserved phenylalanine or tryptophan at the end of this CDR3 makes a read error likely. The chain recombines TRBV6-6 with TRBJ1-2, with D possibly matching TRBD1 (6 bases). This CDR3 contains 14 residues. V lost 2 bases and J lost 4, with 11 bases in between. Germline CDR1 and CDR2: MNHNY and SVGAGI (reference sequence). The CDR3 protein is CASSYGQLLYGYTL. As DNA, the CDR3 is TGTGCCAGCAGTTACGGACAGCTTCTCTATGGCTACACCCTC.

The rearrangement joins TRBV5-5 to TRBJ2-3, with TRBD1 matching over 8 bases. In germline, CDR1 is SGHKS, CDR2 YYEKEE (reference sequence). CDR3 length equals 18 residues. Losses at the gene ends were 4 bases for V and 0 bases for J; bases not matched to a gene: 13. CDR3 protein: CASSNNPGQGGSTDTQYF. CDR3 bases: TGTGCCAGCAGCAACAACCCTGGACAGGGCGGTAGCACAGATACGCAGTATTTT.

The chain uses TRBV28 and TRBJ2-3, with 11 bases matching TRBD1. V lost 2 bases to trimming and J lost 3 bases; unmatched junction nucleotides: 4. CDR3 length: 16 amino acids. CDR1 MDHEN and CDR2 SYDVKM come from the germline V gene. This chain's CDR3 is CASSLRTGGWTDTQYF. The CDR3, as DNA: TGTGCCAGCAGTTTAAGGACAGGGGGCTGGACAGATACGCAGTATTTT.

The genes are TRBV5-4 and TRBJ2-5, with D possibly being TRBD2 (5 bases). Trimming cost V 0 bases and J 2 bases, with 8 bases left between them. Germline CDR1 reads SGHNT; CDR2 reads YYREEE (reference sequence). This CDR3 spans 14 amino acids. The CDR3 coding sequence is TGTGCCAGCAGCTTGGGGCGGGTGCAAGAGACCCAGTACTTC. This codes for CASSLGRVQETQYF. Looking up the rest from reference TRBV5-4 and TRBJ2-5 gives the full variable domain: ETGVTQSPTHLIKTRGQQVTLRCSSQSGHNTVSWYQQALGQGPQFIFQYYREEENGRGNFPPRFSGLQFPNYSSELNVNALELDDSALYLCASSLGRVQETQYFGPGTRLLVL.

The rearrangement links TRBV7-2 to TRBJ2-2; 11 positions match TRBD1. Unmatched junction bases numbered 8, after V lost 5 bases and J lost 6 bases. The CDR3 spans 16 residues. Germline assignment: CDR1 SGHTA and CDR2 FQGNSA. In DNA form, the CDR3 reads TGTGCCAGCAGCCCCGCCCTGGGACAGGGGGCCGGGGAGCTGTTTTTT. It specifies CASSPALGQGAGELFF.

The gene calls are TRBV15 and TRBJ1-4; D is undetermined. This CDR3 has 15 residues. Germline V gene data show CDR1 as LNHNV and CDR2 as YYDKDF (reference sequence). The ends were cut back, 1 base at V and 5 bases at J, with 11 bases in the middle. The CDR3: CATSRGQASNEKLFF. In DNA form, the CDR3 reads TGTGCCACCAGCAGAGGTCAGGCCTCCAATGAAAAACTGTTTTTT.

This clone was seen only a few times. The chain has TRBV2 and TRBJ1-3; unclear D gene. The CDR3 is 15 amino acids. Trimming stripped 0 bases from V and 1 base from J, with 7 bases between. The germline CDR1 and CDR2 sequences are SNHLY and FYNNEI. The DNA of the CDR3 is TGTGCCAGCAGTGAAGCGCTCCCTTCTGGAAACACCATATATTTT. It translates to CASSEALPSGNTIYF.

The chain couples TRBV2 to TRBJ2-7, with 12 bases aligning to TRBD1. The CDR3 runs to 15 residues. After removal of 7 bases from V and 7 bases from J, the junction contained 11 bases not matched to a gene. CDR1 is SNHLY and CDR2 is FYNNEI in the germline V gene. The CDR3 bases are TGTGCCAGCACAGATAGGGGACAGGGGGCGGGTGAGCAGTACTTC. Its translation is CASTDRGQGAGEQYF.

Worth noting for this clone: A single base separates this from a much larger clone, so it may be a read error. Other DNA sequences in the same sample also yield this CDR3. This chain links TRBV28 with TRBJ2-3; no clear D gene. Germline-derived CDR1 and CDR2 are MDHEN and SYDVKM. The CDR3 spans 11 residues. V was cut by 3 bases and J by 6 bases, with 4 bases left in between. This CDR3 reads CASSLADTQYF. The DNA of the CDR3 is TGTGCCAGCAGTTTGGCGGATACGCAGTATTTT.

This chain joins TRBV2 and TRBJ1-1; TRBD1 matches at 7 bases. The V gene end was trimmed by 8 bases and the J gene end by 11 bases; junction bases not matched to a gene: 14. The CDR3 sequence is 13 residues long. CDR1 SNHLY and CDR2 FYNNEI come from the germline V gene. The CDR3 reads CASRTNRQGWAFF. The CDR3 DNA sequence: TGTGCCAGCCGTACTAATCGACAGGGTTGGGCTTTCTTT.

This clone occurred many times. V and J are TRBV6-5 and TRBJ1-5, with 7 bases that match TRBD1. The CDR3 loop spans 15 amino acids. The V gene's germline CDR1 is MNHEY and CDR2 SVGAGI. V trimming: 7 bases; J trimming: 1 base; junction bases outside the gene matches: 7. Written as DNA, the CDR3 is TGTGCCAGCAAAAACAGGGGAGGGAGCAATCAGCCCCAGCATTTT. The encoded protein is CASKNRGGSNQPQHF.

Notes on this clone: The sample holds other DNA sequences that translate to the same CDR3. The CDR3 sequence is CASLGQGNGYTF. Written as DNA, the CDR3 is TGTGCCAGCCTCGGACAGGGTAATGGCTACACCTTC. V is TRBV25-1 and J is TRBJ1-2, with 8 bases identical to TRBD1. The CDR3 totals 12 residues. V dropped 8 bases and J dropped 6; count of bases not matched to a gene: 5. The germline gives CDR1 MGHDK, CDR2 SYGVNS.

J is TRBJ2-7 and V is TRBV18; the match to TRBD2 covers 7 bases. Germline assignment: CDR1 KGHSH and CDR2 LQKENI. This CDR3 region has 16 residues. The J segment lost 3 bases and the V segment lost 6 bases, leaving 14 bases of the junction unmatched. In DNA form, the CDR3 reads TGTGCCAGCTCCCGAGACTCTAGCGGCCCCCTCTACGAGCAGTACTTC. Translated, it gives CASSRDSSGPLYEQYF. The full variable domain, rest sourced from reference TRBV18 and TRBJ2-7, is NAGVMQNPRHLVRRRGQEARLRCSPMKGHSHVYWYRQLPEEGLKFMVYLQKENIIDESGMPKERFSAEFPKEGPSILRIQQVVRGDSAAYFCASSRDSSGPLYEQYFGPGTRLTVT.

This clone has more than one count but fewer than ten. The J gene is TRBJ2-7, the V gene TRBV27; 9 bases are shared with TRBD1. The CDR3 is 14 residues long. J lost 5 bases, V lost 5 bases, and 7 bases had no gene match. Germline-derived CDR1 and CDR2 are MNHEY and SMNVEV (reference sequence). In DNA, the CDR3 is TGTGCCAGCAGTAATCGACAGGGGGGACACGAGCAGTACTTC. It yields the protein CASSNRQGGHEQYF.

This sequence joins TRBV10-3 and TRBJ2-2, with D perhaps TRBD1 (5 bases). Deletions cut 6 bases from V and 1 base from J, with 9 bases between. The CDR3 is 14 amino acids. Germline V gene lookup returns CDR1 ENHRY and CDR2 SYGVKD. CDR3 nucleotide sequence: TGTGCCATCAGCAGGGAAGTGAACACCGGGGAGCTGTTTTTT. Translation gives CAISREVNTGELFF.

The rearrangement links TRBV2 to TRBJ2-1; D might be TRBD1 or TRBD2, each matching 5 bases. V dropped 7 bases and J dropped 3 bases, with 10 bases sitting between them. This CDR3 is 13 amino acids long. The germline gives CDR1 SNHLY, CDR2 FYNNEI. CDR3 loop: CASTRDLYNEQFF. CDR3 DNA: TGTGCCAGCACTAGGGACCTCTACAATGAGCAGTTCTTC.

The J gene is TRBJ2-2, the V gene TRBV2, with 7 nucleotides matching TRBD2. CDR1 and CDR2 from the germline V gene are SNHLY and FYNNEI. The J segment lost 5 bases and the V segment lost 5 bases, leaving 8 bases of the junction unmatched. The CDR3 is 15 residues long. The CDR3 DNA reads as TGTGCCAGCAGTCTGGGGGAGGGCCTGACCGGGGAGCTGTTTTTT. Translated, it gives CASSLGEGLTGELFF.

This clone has just one count. The gene calls are TRBV5-1 and TRBJ2-3; 12 bases map to TRBD1. V was pared by 4 bases and J by 6 bases, with 12 bases of the junction left unmatched. The germline V gene encodes CDR1 SGHRS and CDR2 YFSETQ. The CDR3 totals 17 residues. The CDR3 DNA reads TGCGCCAGCAGCCCAAACCCGGGACAGGGGGCAGGGGATACGCAGTATTTT. Protein: CASSPNPGQGAGDTQYF. Drawing the rest from reference TRBV5-1 and TRBJ2-3, the complete variable domain is KAGVTQTPRYLIKTRGQQVTLSCSPISGHRSVSWYQQTPGQGLQFLFEYFSETQRNKGNFPGRFSGRQFSNSRSEMNVSTLELGDSALYLCASSPNPGQGAGDTQYFGPGTRLTVL.

CDR3 nucleotide sequence: TGTGCCAGCAGTTTCATACGTGCGCAGGGGGGCAATCAGCCCCAGCATTTT. This codes for CASSFIRAQGGNQPQHF. The rearrangement joins TRBV28 to TRBJ1-5, with 7 bases lining up with TRBD1. The V segment lost 3 bases and the J segment 2 bases; nucleotides outside the gene matches: 10. This CDR3 region has 17 residues. The germline V gene has CDR1 MDHEN and CDR2 SYDVKM.

The CDR3 sequence is CASLGTGDYEQYF. The DNA of the CDR3 is TGTGCCTCCTTGGGGACAGGGGACTACGAGCAGTACTTC. The rearrangement joins TRBV2 to TRBJ2-7; TRBD1 matches at 10 bases. The CDR3 runs to 13 residues. V gave up 11 bases and J gave up 3 bases; unmatched junction bases: 7. Germline V gene sequence: CDR1 SNHLY, CDR2 FYNNEI.

The chain uses TRBV5-1 and TRBJ2-2; 7 bases agree with TRBD2. CDR1 is SGHRS, CDR2 YFSETQ, per germline. V shed 4 bases and J 4 bases; nucleotides not matched to a gene: 10. This CDR3 region has 16 residues. CDR3 DNA sequence: TGCGCCAGCAGCCTAGGACTAGGTGGGGTCACCGGGGAGCTGTTTTTT. It yields the protein CASSLGLGGVTGELFF.

The chain is built from TRBV4-2 and TRBJ2-7; D is unresolved. Between the trimmed V and J ends, which lost 0 bases and 2 bases, there was a span of 11 bases. This CDR3 is built from 15 residues. Per germline, CDR1 LGHNA and CDR2 YNFKEQ. DNA for the CDR3: TGTGCCAGCAGCCAAGATGGCAGGCAGCCCTACGAGCAGTACTTC. This sequence encodes CASSQDGRQPYEQYF.

The J gene is TRBJ1-3, the V gene TRBV28; D unclear. Trimming pared 4 bases from V and 0 bases from J, leaving 19 bases between. Germline V CDR1 and CDR2: MDHEN, SYDVKM. This CDR3 is built from 18 residues. The CDR3 region has the DNA TGTGCCAGCAGTTCCATGGGCAGGAAAGCCTTCTCTGGAAACACCATATATTTT. Its translation is CASSSMGRKAFSGNTIYF.

This clone has a count of ten or more. The chain employs TRBV28 and TRBJ2-7; D is uncertain. CDR1 is MDHEN, CDR2 SYDVKM, per germline. Deletions cut 4 bases from V and 2 bases from J, with 9 bases between. The CDR3 contains 13 residues. The CDR3 sequence is CASSSWSAYEQYF. In DNA form, the CDR3 reads TGTGCCAGCAGTTCTTGGTCAGCCTACGAGCAGTACTTC.

The chain joins TRBV5-8 to TRBJ1-5; possibly TRBD1 for D (5 bases). Germline CDR1 SGHTS, CDR2 YDEGEE. V lost 3 bases and J lost 7, with 11 bases in between. CDR3 length: 13 residues. The CDR3 DNA follows: TGTGCCAGCAGCTACAGGTTATCGCAGCCCCAGCATTTT. Residues: CASSYRLSQPQHF.